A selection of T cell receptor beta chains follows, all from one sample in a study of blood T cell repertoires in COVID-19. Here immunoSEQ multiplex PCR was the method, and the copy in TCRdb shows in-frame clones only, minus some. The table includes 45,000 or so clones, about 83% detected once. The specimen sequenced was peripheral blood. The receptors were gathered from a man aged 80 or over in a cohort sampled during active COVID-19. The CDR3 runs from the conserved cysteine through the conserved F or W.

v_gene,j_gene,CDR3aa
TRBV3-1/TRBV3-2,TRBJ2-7,CASSRTGTSYEQYF
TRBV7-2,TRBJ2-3,CASSLDASGGMFQYF
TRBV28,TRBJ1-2,CASSGWTARDGYTF
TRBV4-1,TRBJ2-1,CASSQDGAGGYNEQFF
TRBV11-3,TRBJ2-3,CASSLAGTGRTDTQYF
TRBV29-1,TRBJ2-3,CSVPRAGATDTQYF
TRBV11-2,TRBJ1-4,CASSLKREKLFF
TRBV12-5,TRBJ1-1,CASGLGFGEAFF
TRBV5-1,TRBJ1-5,CASRADSNQPQHF
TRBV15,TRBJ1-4,CATSRDLGGYVANEKLFF
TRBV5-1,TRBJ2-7,CASSLGTSGYEQYF
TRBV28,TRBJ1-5,CASSLGKGTGIYSNQPQHF
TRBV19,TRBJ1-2,CASSQGWGIYTF
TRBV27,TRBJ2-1,CASSPRGLAGWNEQFF
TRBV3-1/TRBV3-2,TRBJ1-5,CASSQRGNQPQHF
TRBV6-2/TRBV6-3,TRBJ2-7,CASSPGGGSYEQYF
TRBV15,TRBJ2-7,CATSSRGDSYEQYF
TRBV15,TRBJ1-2,CATSRDGVRNYGYTF
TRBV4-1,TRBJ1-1,CASSQGGQGKNTEAFF
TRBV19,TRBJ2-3,CASRRTGLADTQYF
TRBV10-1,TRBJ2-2,CASSSSRTSGRAMTGELFF
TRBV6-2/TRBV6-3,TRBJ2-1,CASSTRGEGGSYNEQFF
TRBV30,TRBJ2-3,CAWRETGRDTQYF
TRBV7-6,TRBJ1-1,CASSFLQGVNTEAFF
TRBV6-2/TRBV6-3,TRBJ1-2,CASSYKTGYGYTF
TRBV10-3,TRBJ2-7,CAISSPSVGQSYEQYF
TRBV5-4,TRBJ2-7,CASSLQGSSYEQYF
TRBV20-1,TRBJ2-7,CSARLNEQYF
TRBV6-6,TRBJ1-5,CASSSDRDGNQPQHF
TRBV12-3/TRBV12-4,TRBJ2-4,CASSFNREKYF
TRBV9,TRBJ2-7,CASSVAPRLAGKGSYEQYF
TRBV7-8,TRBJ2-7,CASSLETASYEQYF
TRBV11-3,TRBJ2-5,CASSLSLQETQYF
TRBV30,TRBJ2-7,CAWSVLGSTASYEQYF
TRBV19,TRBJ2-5,CASSIQRGPQETQYF
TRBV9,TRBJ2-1,CASSVDLRSSYNEQFF
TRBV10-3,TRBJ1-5,CAIGEPYSNQPQHF
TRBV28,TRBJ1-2,CASSSGQYYGYTF
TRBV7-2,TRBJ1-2,CASSLARDLYGYTF
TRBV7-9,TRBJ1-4,CASSRQGLTTNEKLFF
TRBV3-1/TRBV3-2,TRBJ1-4,CASSLYREKLFF
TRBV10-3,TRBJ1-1,CAISAGTANTEAFF
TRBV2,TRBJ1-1,CASRGGGMNTEAFF
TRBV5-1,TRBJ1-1,CASRHGQGANTEAFF
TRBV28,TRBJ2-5,CASSLPGGRETQYF
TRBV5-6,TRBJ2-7,CASSWGQGISYEQYF
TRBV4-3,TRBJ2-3,CASSQAAAGIGTDTQYF
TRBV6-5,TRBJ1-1,CASSRYATANTEAFF